These 30 T cell receptor beta chains were all obtained from the same sample, sequenced in a study of vaccination effects on CD4 cells after COVID-19. Pools of viral peptides were used by the ViraFEST assay to expand antigen-specific CD4+ T cells ahead of sequencing. CD4+ T cells were isolated after around 9 days of culture. BNT162b2 vaccine or mRNA-1273 vaccine was given to participants in two doses. The repertoire was sequenced with immunoSEQ multiplex PCR; TCRdb's copy has only in-frame clones and lacks some. The sample carries approximately 30,000 clones, about two thirds recorded once. Their specific antigens are unknown. The sequenced sample was CD4+ T cells from PBMCs cultured with SARS-CoV-2 spike peptides, obtained after COVID-19 vaccination. These receptors all come from a human donor who received a COVID-19 vaccine.

This clone was found a few times. The chain uses TRBV9 and TRBJ2-2; D is uncertain. The CDR3 covers 13 residues. V was clipped by 0 bases and J by 7 bases, with 7 bases between them. Germline loops: CDR1 SGDLS, CDR2 YYNGEE. CDR3: CASSVAVDGELFF. CDR3 coding DNA: TGTGCCAGCAGCGTAGCTGTAGACGGGGAGCTGTTTTTT.

The genes are TRBV12-3 or TRBV12-4 and TRBJ2-2; possibly TRBD1 for D (6 bases). V lost 5 bases and J lost 7, with 8 bases in between. This CDR3 is 12 amino acids long. The CDR3 is CASSKQGGELFF. CDR3 sequence (DNA): TGTGCCAGCAGTAAACAGGGCGGGGAGCTGTTTTTT.

This clone was counted between two and nine times. The rearrangement links TRBV6-4 to TRBJ2-3, with 12 bases lining up with TRBD2. The V gene end was trimmed by 6 bases and the J gene end by 2 bases; junction bases not matched to a gene: 6. This CDR3 comprises 16 residues. Germline assignment: CDR1 MRHNA and CDR2 SNTAGT. The CDR3 coding sequence is TGTGCCAGCAGCACACTAGCGGGGGGACCCACAGATACGCAGTATTTT. Translated, it gives CASSTLAGGPTDTQYF.

This clone was observed a few times. V is TRBV6-5 and J is TRBJ2-7, with D perhaps matching TRBD1 or TRBD2 (5 bases each). The ends were cut back, 7 bases at V and 3 bases at J, with 19 bases in the middle. The CDR3 contains 15 residues. CDR1 and CDR2 (germline): MNHEY, SVGAGI. CDR3 residues: CASTVERGRYYEQYF. Written as DNA, the CDR3 is TGTGCCAGCACTGTAGAGAGGGGTCGGTACTACGAGCAGTACTTC.

The chain combines TRBV7-7 with TRBJ1-5; 8 bases fit TRBD1. Losses at the gene ends were 6 bases for V and 3 bases for J; bases not matched to a gene: 16. CDR1 and CDR2 from the germline V gene are SSHAT and FNYEAQ (reference sequence). The CDR3 spans 18 residues. The CDR3 region has the DNA TGTGCCAGCAGTTCCCTCTGGACAGGGAAGTGGGACAATCAGCCCCAGCATTTT. Its protein product is CASSSLWTGKWDNQPQHF.

This clone was found a few times. This chain joins TRBV28 and TRBJ2-5; no firm D call. Germline CDR1 is MDHEN and CDR2 is SYDVKM. V was trimmed by 6 bases and J by 4 bases, leaving 15 bases between them. The CDR3 is 14 amino acids. The CDR3 reads CASRLGPGGETQYF. The CDR3 DNA is TGTGCCAGCAGGTTGGGCCCAGGTGGAGAGACCCAGTACTTC.

CDR3 in amino acids: CASSLVGTVYNEQFF. The CDR3 coding sequence is TGTGCCAGCAGCTTGGTTGGTACAGTATACAATGAGCAGTTCTTC. The chain recombines TRBV5-6 with TRBJ2-1; D gene ambiguous. The CDR3 length is 15 residues. V lost 0 bases and J lost 4, with 11 bases in between. Germline V gene data show CDR1 as SGHDT and CDR2 as YYEEEE.

The V gene is TRBV29-1, the J gene TRBJ2-7; 10 bases match TRBD2. This CDR3 has 12 residues. The V gene's germline CDR1 is SQVTM and CDR2 ANQGSEA. CDR3 sequence reads: CLGASGSYEQYF. The CDR3 nucleotides read TGCCTGGGGGCTAGCGGGAGCTACGAGCAGTACTTC.

V gene TRBV19 combines with J gene TRBJ2-2; D might be TRBD1 or TRBD2, each matching 6 bases. The germline gives CDR1 LNHDA, CDR2 SQIVND (reference sequence). This CDR3 is 14 amino acids long. Deletions cut 2 bases from V and 7 bases from J, with 11 bases between. CDR3 region: CASSIRGVGGELFF. CDR3 DNA sequence: TGTGCCAGTAGTATAAGGGGGGTAGGCGGGGAGCTGTTTTTT.

V usage is TRBV20-1 and J usage is TRBJ1-1; D perhaps matches TRBD1 (6 bases). Deletions cut 3 bases from V and 10 bases from J, with 15 bases between. Germline CDR1 reads DFQATT; CDR2 reads SNEGSKA (reference sequence). The CDR3 extends over 12 amino acids. CDR3 sequence: CSASSTGRRAFF. The CDR3 bases are TGCAGTGCTAGTTCAACAGGGCGACGAGCTTTCTTT.

The chain has TRBV6-6 and TRBJ1-1; D is unclear. Trimming shortened V by 5 bases and J by 6 bases, and 13 bases separated the two germline ends. This CDR3 is built from 13 residues. Germline values: CDR1 MNHNY, CDR2 SVGAGI (reference sequence). As DNA, the CDR3 is TGTGCCAGCAGTGCTGGGCACGGGGCTGAAGCTTTCTTT. Amino acids: CASSAGHGAEAFF.

V is TRBV5-1 and J is TRBJ2-3; 7 bases align to TRBD1. Germline V lookup: CDR1 SGHRS, CDR2 YFSETQ. V trimming: 4 bases; J trimming: 4 bases; junction bases outside the gene matches: 3. CDR3 length equals 13 residues. CDR3 sequence: CASSGDRADTQYF. The CDR3 DNA reads TGCGCCAGCAGCGGAGACAGGGCAGATACGCAGTATTTT.

The chain carries TRBV20-1 and TRBJ2-7; TRBD2 agrees at 9 bases. This CDR3 region has 14 residues. V shed 3 bases, J shed 2 bases, and the junction held 5 bases outside the gene matches. From germline, CDR1 is DFQATT and CDR2 SNEGSKA (reference sequence). CDR3 loop: CSASPSGATYEQYF. CDR3 nucleotide sequence: TGCAGTGCTAGTCCTAGCGGGGCTACCTACGAGCAGTACTTC.

This clone came up once. The chain uses TRBV19 and TRBJ2-6; TRBD1 might be the D (7 bases). Germline V lookup: CDR1 LNHDA, CDR2 SQIVND (reference sequence). This CDR3 has 15 amino acids. Trimming removed 7 bases from V and 2 bases from J, with 12 bases in between. CDR3 sequence reads: CASIQGEAGANVLTF. CDR3 DNA sequence: TGTGCCAGTATCCAGGGGGAGGCTGGGGCCAACGTCCTGACTTTC.

This clone was seen a single time. The chain employs TRBV19 and TRBJ1-1; D uncertain. This CDR3 has 15 residues. Per germline, CDR1 LNHDA and CDR2 SQIVND (reference sequence). Trimming removed 1 base from V and 5 bases from J, with 14 bases in between. The CDR3 loop reads CASSIVTWQRTEAFF. The CDR3, as DNA: TGTGCCAGTAGTATAGTGACGTGGCAGAGGACTGAAGCTTTCTTT.

The J gene is TRBJ2-5, the V gene TRBV6-5; D is possibly TRBD1 (6 bases). Trimming stripped 8 bases from V and 3 bases from J, with 7 bases between. The CDR3 loop spans 11 amino acids. CDR1 and CDR2 (germline): MNHEY, SVGAGI. The CDR3 loop is CASRQEETQYF. Written as DNA, the CDR3 is TGTGCCAGCCGACAGGAAGAGACCCAGTACTTC.

The rearrangement joins TRBV12-5 to TRBJ2-3, with D perhaps TRBD1 (6 bases). CDR1 and CDR2 from the germline V gene are LGHNT and FRNRAP. The germline V and J ends were trimmed by 3 bases and 1 base, with 14 bases remaining between them. The CDR3 is 16 residues long. The CDR3 DNA reads as TGTGCTAGTGGTTTTGGTAGGGACATGCGCACAGATACGCAGTATTTT. Residues: CASGFGRDMRTDTQYF.

V usage is TRBV9 and J usage is TRBJ1-1; unclear D gene. V lost 0 bases and J lost 4, with 13 bases in between. The length of the CDR3 is 15 residues. The germline V gene has CDR1 SGDLS and CDR2 YYNGEE. CDR3 protein: CASSVDGQYGTEAFF. The CDR3 bases are TGTGCCAGCAGCGTAGACGGTCAATACGGCACTGAAGCTTTCTTT.

The V and J genes are TRBV5-4 and TRBJ2-7, with TRBD1 as a possible D gene (6 bases). V dropped 3 bases and J dropped 5 bases, with 12 bases sitting between them. The V gene's germline CDR1 is SGHNT and CDR2 YYREEE (reference sequence). The CDR3 contains 13 residues. CDR3 nucleotide sequence: TGTGCCAGCAGCTCGGCAGGGGCCCACGAGCAGTACTTC. It specifies CASSSAGAHEQYF.

This clone was seen just once. The chain recombines TRBV7-8 with TRBJ2-2, with 9 bases that match TRBD1. Looked up from germline, CDR1 is SGHVS and CDR2 is FQNEAQ. This CDR3 is built from 16 residues. J lost 6 bases, V lost 8 bases, and 13 bases had no gene match. The CDR3 loop is CASWVGTGNIAGELFF. In DNA, the CDR3 is TGTGCCAGCTGGGTTGGGACAGGGAATATCGCCGGGGAGCTGTTTTTT. The whole variable domain, remainder taken from reference TRBV7-8 and TRBJ2-2, is GAGVSQSPRYKVAKRGQDVALRCDPISGHVSLFWYQQALGQGPEFLTYFQNEAQLDKSGLPSDRFFAERPEGSVSTLKIQRTQQEDSAVYLCASWVGTGNIAGELFFGEGSRLTVL.

The chain uses TRBV15 and TRBJ1-1, with TRBD1 identical over 7 bases. Germline-derived CDR1 and CDR2 are LNHNV and YYDKDF (reference sequence). After removal of 7 bases from V and 1 base from J, the junction contained 6 bases not matched to a gene. The CDR3 sequence is 14 residues long. The CDR3 DNA is TGTGCCACCAAAGGACAGGACTGGAACACTGAAGCTTTCTTT. This sequence encodes CATKGQDWNTEAFF.

V and J are TRBV7-8 and TRBJ2-2; D could derive from TRBD1 or TRBD2 (5 bases each). In germline, CDR1 is SGHVS, CDR2 FQNEAQ. This CDR3 is 15 amino acids long. V lost 5 bases and J lost 0, with 10 bases in between. In DNA, the CDR3 is TGTGCCAGCAGCCCCCGGGACCCGAACACCGGGGAGCTGTTTTTT. Translation: CASSPRDPNTGELFF.

The chain is built from TRBV11-2 and TRBJ2-1; D ambiguous. V was cut by 3 bases and J by 1 base, with 7 bases left in between. This CDR3 has 14 residues. Germline CDR1 and CDR2: SGHAT and FQNNGV. Written as DNA, the CDR3 is TGTGCCAGCAGCTTGGAGCCTTCCTACAATGAGCAGTTCTTC. As protein: CASSLEPSYNEQFF.

Concerning this clone itself: The germline gene is not matched at one end of the junction; a read error may be the cause. This chain links TRBV6-5 with TRBJ1-2; D gene uncertain. The CDR3 extends over 11 amino acids. Germline lookup yields CDR1 MNHEY and CDR2 SVGAGI. CDR3 loop: CLLTENYGYTF. The DNA for the CDR3 is TGCCTTCTCACGGAAAACTATGGCTACACCTTC.

Here the CDR3 reads CASSFSGQGAFGYTF. DNA of the CDR3: TGTGCCAGCAGCTTCTCGGGACAGGGGGCGTTCGGCTACACCTTC. V gene TRBV7-2 combines with J gene TRBJ1-2, with TRBD1 matching 12 bases. The CDR3 spans 15 residues. V dropped 3 bases and J dropped 8; count of bases not matched to a gene: 7. Germline CDR1 SGHTA, CDR2 FQGNSA.

The chain couples TRBV6-6 to TRBJ1-1; TRBD1 aligns across 9 bases. Trimming removed 5 bases from V and 7 bases from J; junction bases left unmatched: 17. Germline V gives CDR1 MNHNY, CDR2 SVGAGI (reference sequence). The CDR3 totals 17 residues. Here the CDR3 reads CASSPSWGTGSLHEAFF. The CDR3 region has the DNA TGTGCCAGCAGTCCCTCCTGGGGGACAGGGAGTCTCCATGAAGCTTTCTTT.

V usage is TRBV9 and J usage is TRBJ1-5; D uncertain. CDR3 size: 14 residues. The V and J ends lost 4 bases and 0 bases respectively, with 8 bases between them. Per the germline V gene, CDR1 is SGDLS and CDR2 is YYNGEE. As DNA, the CDR3 is TGTGCCAGCAGCATGGGGTATAGCAATCAGCCCCAGCATTTT. Its translation is CASSMGYSNQPQHF.

This rearrangement joins TRBV18 to TRBJ1-1, with TRBD1 as a possible D gene (5 bases). From germline, CDR1 is KGHSH and CDR2 LQKENI. The CDR3 loop spans 13 amino acids. The ends were cut back, 8 bases at V and 1 base at J, with 11 bases in the middle. This chain's CDR3 is CASTSDKNTEAFF. The CDR3 bases are TGTGCCAGCACTTCGGACAAGAACACTGAAGCTTTCTTT. The full variable domain, in which reference TRBV18 and TRBJ1-1 provide the parts outside the CDR3, is NAGVMQNPRHLVRRRGQEARLRCSPMKGHSHVYWYRQLPEEGLKFMVYLQKENIIDESGMPKERFSAEFPKEGPSILRIQQVVRGDSAAYFCASTSDKNTEAFFGQGTRLTVV.

The J gene is TRBJ2-1, the V gene TRBV6-1; TRBD1 matches at 8 bases. Trimming removed 2 bases from V and 4 bases from J; junction bases left unmatched: 10. Germline V gene lookup returns CDR1 MNHNS and CDR2 SASEGT. CDR3 size: 17 residues. CDR3 region: CASSEMAGGGNYNEQFF. Written as DNA, the CDR3 is TGTGCCAGCAGTGAAATGGCAGGGGGCGGTAATTACAATGAGCAGTTCTTC.

The chain has TRBV5-5 and TRBJ2-3, with D unclear. The CDR3 contains 13 residues. With 6 bases removed from V and 2 bases from J, the gap between germline ends came to 10 bases. Germline CDR1 and CDR2: SGHKS and YYEKEE (reference sequence). CDR3 in DNA: TGTGCCAGCAAGAACTACAACACAGATACGCAGTATTTT. Translation gives CASKNYNTDTQYF. Full variable domain (outside the CDR3, taken from reference TRBV5-5 and TRBJ2-3): DAGVTQSPTHLIKTRGQQVTLRCSPISGHKSVSWYQQVLGQGPQFIFQYYEKEERGRGNFPDRFSARQFPNYSSELNVNALLLGDSALYLCASKNYNTDTQYFGPGTRLTVL.